This TCR beta chain appears in the sequencing data of a study of CD8+ T cells in alopecia areata. Described treatment: oral pan-JAK inhibitor, 5-10 mg twice daily. Germline V lookup: CDR1 SQVTM, CDR2 ANQGSEA. This CDR3 region has 13 residues. V gave up 6 bases and J gave up 3 bases, with 14 bases separating them. Extraction of RNA preceded its reverse transcription into cDNA, which served as the sequencing template. Sequencing used immunoSEQ multiplex PCR; TCRdb keeps in-frame clones, though not all of them. Of over 150,000 clones in the sample, about 60% were seen once. The sequence derives from a human donor with alopecia areata. The chain is built from TRBV29-1 and TRBJ1-2; D may be TRBD1 (5 bases). The sequences come from CD8+ T cells sorted from blood, collected at week 24, from a patient treated with tofacitinib. CDR3 region: CSVGTPGYYGYTF. In DNA form, the CDR3 reads TGCAGCGTGGGGACCCCCGGTTACTATGGCTACACCTTC.